The clone carrying this T cell receptor (beta chain) has more than one count but fewer than ten. Its target is unknown. Germline V gene sequence: CDR1 MGHRA, CDR2 YSYEKL. This CDR3 spans 15 amino acids. Trimming took 3 bases from V and 4 from J; bases not matched to a gene: 4. A J-beta primer mix and a sample-barcoded 5' primer were used in a second PCR of about 7 to 12 cycles. Every single cDNA molecule received a tag from a template-switch adaptor with 12 random nucleotides. One entry per CDR3 protein results from TCRdb running MiXCR on the 5' RACE reads. Here the sample spans 1.5 million to 2 million distinct CDR3 sequences, about two fifths being singletons. This sample was included in a study of blood T cells in healthy people across ages. Study observations and caveats: Age advanced and TCR beta diversity per million T cells fell, roughly linearly.

The sequencing input was blood. The chain links TRBV4-1 to TRBJ2-3; TRBD2 aligns across 10 bases. This clonotype originated in a human donor in good health. The CDR3 is CASSHVGTSADTQYF. DNA for the CDR3: TGCGCCAGCAGCCATGTCGGGACTAGCGCAGATACGCAGTATTTT.